A single sample is the source of the 30 T cell receptor beta chains below, sequenced in a study of blood T cell repertoires in COVID-19. The table came from immunoSEQ multiplex PCR; TCRdb's copy has only in-frame clones and leaves some out. The repertoire holds about 300,000 clones, with about 91% as singletons. The sequencing input was peripheral blood. The receptors here all came from a woman between 25 and 40 years old with COVID-19, enrolled during active disease.

This clone was seen many times. The chain is built from TRBV15 and TRBJ1-2; 10 bases map to TRBD1. The trim removed 5 bases at V and 1 base at J, leaving 13 bases unmatched. In germline, CDR1 is LNHNV, CDR2 YYDKDF (reference sequence). The CDR3 sequence is 18 residues long. DNA for the CDR3: TGTGCCACCAGCGGCCGTCCGGGACAGGGGCTACTTAACTATGGCTACACCTTC. Its protein is CATSGRPGQGLLNYGYTF.

The DNA of the CDR3 is TGTGCCAGTAGTCTATGGGCCGGTGCTAACACTGAAGCTTTCTTT. Translating it yields CASSLWAGANTEAFF. This chain connects TRBV19 to TRBJ1-1; D remains ambiguous. This CDR3 is built from 15 residues. V lost 5 bases and J lost 2, with 15 bases in between. Germline CDR1 reads LNHDA; CDR2 reads SQIVND (reference sequence).

As regards this clone: A junction end diverges from the germline sequence, so it may reflect a read error. The rearrangement links TRBV19 to TRBJ1-3; possible D gene TRBD1, 5 bases. The germline V gene encodes CDR1 LNHDA and CDR2 SQIVND (reference sequence). The CDR3 contains 16 residues. CDR3 nucleotides: TGTGCCAGTAGTTTAGACAGTTCTTTCTCTGGAAACACCATATATTTT. Its translation is CASSLDSSFSGNTIYF.

The chain links TRBV6-5 to TRBJ2-7, with 7 nucleotides matching TRBD1. The CDR3 loop spans 14 amino acids. Unmatched junction bases numbered 8, after V lost 6 bases and J lost 3 bases. Per the germline V gene, CDR1 is MNHEY and CDR2 is SVGAGI. CDR3 DNA sequence: TGTGCCAGCAGCTACAGAGGGGACAGCTACGAGCAGTACGTC. Protein product: CASSYRGDSYEQYV.

The rearrangement links TRBV7-2 to TRBJ1-1; D call uncertain. The CDR3 contains 11 residues. Trimming left V 4 bases short and J 8 bases short, with 8 bases between. The germline V gene encodes CDR1 SGHTA and CDR2 FQGNSA. Written as DNA, the CDR3 is TGTGCCAGCAGCTCTACCTTGGAAGCTTTCTTT. This sequence encodes CASSSTLEAFF.

This clone was counted a few times. The CDR3 region is CASRLAGDYNEQFF. The CDR3 DNA reads as TGTGCCAGCAGGTTAGCGGGGGACTACAATGAGCAGTTCTTC. This rearrangement joins TRBV6-5 to TRBJ2-1; 9 bases fit TRBD2. This CDR3 contains 14 residues. V lost 6 bases, J lost 3 bases, and 3 bases stayed unmatched. The germline gives CDR1 MNHEY, CDR2 SVGAGI.

The CDR3 DNA follows: TGTGCCAGCAGCCCGAACCCCGGGACAGGCTACGAGCAGTACGTC. Its translation: CASSPNPGTGYEQYV. V usage is TRBV7-8 and J usage is TRBJ2-7; 8 bases match TRBD1. The V segment lost 5 bases and the J segment 3 bases; nucleotides outside the gene matches: 9. The germline gives CDR1 SGHVS, CDR2 FQNEAQ. The CDR3 totals 15 residues.

On this clone itself: The junction and the germline gene differ at one end; a read error may be behind it. The genes are TRBV5-4 and TRBJ1-6; D gene unclear. Germline lookup yields CDR1 SGHNT and CDR2 YYREEE (reference sequence). The CDR3 covers 12 residues. CDR3 DNA: TGTGCCAGCAGCTTGGGGGCCGTTGACCCGATCTTT. It specifies CASSLGAVDPIF.

This clone showed up just once. The chain carries TRBV11-3 and TRBJ1-1, with D tentatively TRBD1 (6 bases). Germline loops: CDR1 SGHNT, CDR2 YENEEA. The V gene lost 7 bases and the J gene lost 3 bases, with 15 bases spanning the gap. This CDR3 has 14 residues. DNA of the CDR3: TGTGCCAGCACCCCAGGGGTATGGGACACTGAAGCTTTCTTT. Translated: CASTPGVWDTEAFF.

The rearrangement uses TRBV5-3 and TRBJ2-7; 8 bases are shared with TRBD1. TRBV5-3 is an ORF, with its function uncertain. CDR3 length equals 17 residues. J lost 7 bases, V lost 4 bases, and 19 bases had no gene match. The CDR3 reads CARSDENGGTGHQEQYV. The DNA of the CDR3 is TGTGCCAGAAGCGATGAGAATGGCGGGACAGGCCATCAAGAGCAGTACGTC.

The chain joins TRBV11-3 to TRBJ1-4; no firm D call. CDR1 is SGHNT, CDR2 YENEEA, per germline. With 4 bases removed from V and 9 bases from J, the gap between germline ends came to 15 bases. The CDR3 spans 14 residues. The CDR3 DNA follows: TGTGCCAGCAGCTCTTCCGGTGCGGGTAAAAAACTGTTTTTT. Translated, it gives CASSSSGAGKKLFF. Together with reference TRBV11-3 and TRBJ1-4, the CDR3 gives the full variable domain: EAGVVQSPRYKIIEKKQPVAFWCNPISGHNTLYWYLQNLGQGPELLIRYENEEAVDDSQLPKDRFSAERLKGVDSTLKIQPAELGDSAVYLCASSSSGAGKKLFFGSGTQLSVL.

The CDR3 sequence is CASSPNLPPAQDNEQFF. Here the CDR3 DNA reads TGTGCCAGCAGCCCGAACCTACCCCCGGCGCAGGACAATGAGCAGTTCTTC. The chain uses TRBV7-8 and TRBJ2-1, with no clear D. This CDR3 contains 17 residues. The germline V gene has CDR1 SGHVS and CDR2 FQNEAQ. V was trimmed by 5 bases and J by 5 bases, leaving 22 bases between them. Variable domain in full (rest from reference TRBV7-8 and TRBJ2-1): GAGVSQSPRYKVAKRGQDVALRCDPISGHVSLFWYQQALGQGPEFLTYFQNEAQLDKSGLPSDRFFAERPEGSVSTLKIQRTQQEDSAVYLCASSPNLPPAQDNEQFFGPGTRLTVL.

On this clone: An end of the junction does not agree with germline; a read error may underlie this. The chain has TRBV12-3 or TRBV12-4 and TRBJ1-2, with TRBD1 matching 9 bases. This CDR3 has 11 residues. The CDR3 bases are TGTGCCAGCAGTGTCGGACAGGGGAAATCCTTC. It yields the protein CASSVGQGKSF.

The chain is built from TRBV6-5 and TRBJ1-1; D is perhaps TRBD1 (5 bases). CDR1 MNHEY and CDR2 SVGAGI come from the germline V gene. V lost 0 bases to trimming and J lost 0 bases, with 11 bases between them. The CDR3 totals 16 residues. The CDR3 DNA reads as TGTGCCAGCAGTTACTCAGGGGCTACAGTGAACACTGAAGCTTTCTTT. This codes for CASSYSGATVNTEAFF.

The rearrangement links TRBV7-8 to TRBJ1-5; no clear D gene. Germline V gene data show CDR1 as SGHVS and CDR2 as FQNEAQ. V was pared by 5 bases and J by 7 bases, with 15 bases between. The CDR3 consists of 14 residues. CDR3 loop: CASSPAGSDQPQHF. DNA of the CDR3: TGTGCCAGCAGCCCGGCGGGTAGCGACCAGCCCCAGCATTTT.

This clone was seen once. As DNA, the CDR3 is TGCAGCGTTGCGGGGGGCTCCAATCAGCCCCAGCATTTT. Its translation: CSVAGGSNQPQHF. The chain carries TRBV29-1 and TRBJ1-5; TRBD1 is a possible D gene (6 bases). The CDR3 totals 13 residues. Trimming took off 4 bases at V and 3 bases at J, with 10 bases between the two ends. Germline V gives CDR1 SQVTM, CDR2 ANQGSEA.

The count of this clone is one. The rearrangement joins TRBV19 to TRBJ1-1; D is unclear. CDR1 and CDR2 from the germline V gene are LNHDA and SQIVND (reference sequence). Trimming removed 8 bases from V and 5 bases from J, with 15 bases in between. CDR3 size: 13 residues. CDR3 residues: CASLDREYTEAFF. CDR3 nucleotide sequence: TGTGCCAGTCTAGACCGGGAGTATACTGAAGCTTTCTTT. Full variable domain (outside the CDR3, taken from reference TRBV19 and TRBJ1-1): DGGITQSPKYLFRKEGQNVTLSCEQNLNHDAMYWYRQDPGQGLRLIYYSQIVNDFQKGDIAEGYSVSREKKESFPLTVTSAQKNPTAFYLCASLDREYTEAFFGQGTRLTVV.

V usage is TRBV2 and J usage is TRBJ2-7; TRBD1 might be the D (6 bases). V dropped 2 bases and J dropped 5 bases, with 19 bases sitting between them. CDR1 and CDR2 from the germline V gene are SNHLY and FYNNEI. This CDR3 contains 16 residues. The CDR3 sequence: CASSEQGWGTIHEQYF. In nucleotides, the CDR3 is TGTGCCAGCAGTGAACAGGGGTGGGGGACCATCCACGAGCAGTACTTC.

The V gene is TRBV28, the J gene TRBJ2-3; D gene uncertain. CDR3 size: 10 residues. V lost 10 bases and J 5 bases, leaving 7 bases between the germline ends. From germline, CDR1 is MDHEN and CDR2 SYDVKM. The CDR3 DNA reads TGTGCCACAGGTTTAGATACGCAGTATTTT. Amino acids: CATGLDTQYF.

This clone was seen just once. The chain links TRBV10-3 to TRBJ2-5; D is perhaps TRBD1 (5 bases). Germline V gene lookup returns CDR1 ENHRY and CDR2 SYGVKD. This CDR3 has 15 residues. V was pared by 0 bases and J by 4 bases, with 12 bases between. CDR3 loop: CAISESGRASETQYF. The CDR3 DNA follows: TGTGCCATCAGTGAGTCGGGGCGTGCTTCAGAGACCCAGTACTTC.

The rearrangement joins TRBV19 to TRBJ2-5; 7 nucleotides match TRBD2. V gave up 0 bases and J gave up 5 bases; unmatched junction bases: 3. The germline V gene has CDR1 LNHDA and CDR2 SQIVND (reference sequence). The CDR3 covers 14 residues. This CDR3 is CASSIDPAGETQYF. CDR3 nucleotides: TGTGCCAGTAGTATAGATCCAGCGGGGGAGACCCAGTACTTC.

The genes are TRBV28 and TRBJ2-3, with D perhaps TRBD2 (6 bases). Germline V gene data show CDR1 as MDHEN and CDR2 as SYDVKM. The CDR3 loop spans 15 amino acids. V lost 2 bases to trimming and J lost 3 bases, with 12 bases between them. DNA for the CDR3: TGTGCCAGCAGTTTAAATCTAGGAGGGACAGATACGCAGTATTTT. The encoded protein is CASSLNLGGTDTQYF.

The chain carries TRBV18 and TRBJ1-2; 7 bases map to TRBD1. Per germline, CDR1 KGHSH and CDR2 LQKENI. V gave up 3 bases and J gave up 8 bases; unmatched junction bases: 9. This CDR3 spans 14 amino acids. The CDR3 region has the DNA TGTGCCAGCTCACCGGGACAGCCGCTCTACGGCTACACCTTC. Translating gives CASSPGQPLYGYTF.

CDR3 residues: CASSTWDRGPGNTIYF. The CDR3 DNA reads as TGTGCCAGCAGCACTTGGGACAGGGGTCCCGGAAACACCATATATTTT. The V gene is TRBV13, the J gene TRBJ1-3, with 10 bases aligning to TRBD1. The CDR3 totals 16 residues. The V and J ends lost 5 bases and 4 bases, in that order; junction bases with no gene match: 8. Germline loops: CDR1 PRHDT, CDR2 FYEKMQ (reference sequence).

The chain uses TRBV2 and TRBJ2-7, with 9 positions matching TRBD1. This CDR3 contains 15 residues. Germline V gene sequence: CDR1 SNHLY, CDR2 FYNNEI. Germline trimming cut 2 bases from V and 2 bases from J; bases unmatched to any gene: 4. The CDR3 DNA reads as TGTGCCAGCAGTGAATGGACAGGGGATACCTACGAGCAGTACTTC. Its protein is CASSEWTGDTYEQYF.

J is TRBJ1-2 and V is TRBV13, with a weak D call TRBD1 (5 bases). This CDR3 spans 16 amino acids. Trimming removed 5 bases at V and 0 bases at J, with 16 bases between. Germline V gene data show CDR1 as PRHDT and CDR2 as FYEKMQ (reference sequence). For the CDR3, the DNA is TGTGCCAGCAGCCTTAAAACAGACAGCTCTAACTATGGCTACACCTTC. Translated, it gives CASSLKTDSSNYGYTF. Drawing the rest from reference TRBV13 and TRBJ1-2, the complete variable domain is AAGVIQSPRHLIKEKRETATLKCYPIPRHDTVYWYQQGPGQDPQFLISFYEKMQSDKGSIPDRFSAQQFSDYHSELNMSSLELGDSALYFCASSLKTDSSNYGYTFGSGTRLTVV.

This rearrangement joins TRBV29-1 to TRBJ1-1; D gene unclear. There are 12 residues in the CDR3. Germline loops: CDR1 SQVTM, CDR2 ANQGSEA. Trimming took 6 bases from V and 10 from J, leaving 18 bases between them. Here the CDR3 DNA reads TGCAGCGTGCAGACGTTGCGCGGTGGAGCTTTCTTT. It yields the protein CSVQTLRGGAFF.

The chain combines TRBV19 with TRBJ2-4; D is uncertain. Germline V gene sequence: CDR1 LNHDA, CDR2 SQIVND (reference sequence). V was clipped by 5 bases and J by 0 bases, with 2 bases between them. The CDR3 is made up of 12 amino acids. The CDR3 nucleotides read TGTGCCAGTAGTCAAGCCAAAAACATTCAGTACTTC. This sequence encodes CASSQAKNIQYF. The whole variable domain, remainder taken from reference TRBV19 and TRBJ2-4, is DGGITQSPKYLFRKEGQNVTLSCEQNLNHDAMYWYRQDPGQGLRLIYYSQIVNDFQKGDIAEGYSVSREKKESFPLTVTSAQKNPTAFYLCASSQAKNIQYFGAGTRLSVL.

In DNA form, the CDR3 reads TGTGCCAGCAGCTTAGCCGGGGCAGGGGCCCAGTACTTC. It translates to CASSLAGAGAQYF. The chain links TRBV7-2 to TRBJ2-5; perhaps TRBD1 as D (6 bases). Germline-derived CDR1 and CDR2 are SGHTA and FQGNSA. The germline V and J ends were trimmed by 0 bases and 9 bases, with 11 bases remaining between them. This CDR3 spans 13 amino acids.

The chain uses TRBV9 and TRBJ2-1, with 8 nucleotides matching TRBD2. The V gene end was trimmed by 2 bases and the J gene end by 2 bases; junction bases not matched to a gene: 3. Germline CDR1 and CDR2: SGDLS and YYNGEE. The CDR3 contains 15 residues. DNA of the CDR3: TGTGCCAGCAGCGTTGGTAGCGGGGCCTACAATGAGCAGTTCTTC. Amino acid sequence: CASSVGSGAYNEQFF.